The source of this TCR beta chain is a study of human T cells and chemical hapten exposure. Study background: Per-sample TCR yield variability stemmed mainly from small pooled library volume differences.

Trimming cost V 6 bases and J 2 bases; bases outside gene matches: 4. From germline, CDR1 is MDHEN and CDR2 SYDVKM. The CDR3 is 16 amino acids. Stated time point: patch test 1, 2 weeks after DPC sensitization. As to treatment: therapeutic diphenylcyclopropenone sensitization with weekly scalp DPC. Blood sampling occurred before each patch-test application. General observations from the study: High-frequency TCRs, those above 1 in 1000, stayed the same after DPC sensitization.

Note on this clonotype: Its antigen is undetermined.

Attachment of unique molecular identifiers to individual cDNA molecules was performed in the library. MiXCR, run by TCRdb on the RACE reads, gives a single entry per CDR3 protein. The top ten hold about 4% of the sample, which has some 82,000 distinct CDR3 sequences, approximately 11% seen once. The chain employs TRBV28 and TRBJ2-1; 13 bases agree with TRBD2. Sequencing was performed on whole blood, taken in connection with sensitization to the hapten diphenylcyclopropenone (DPC). The receptor's source is a woman in her forties or fifties with alopecia areata. Some clones in this sample may be carry-over from other donors' samples. DNA for the CDR3: TGTGCCAGCAGAAAGGGACTAGCGGGACCCTACAATGAGCAGTTCTTC. Translation gives CASRKGLAGPYNEQFF.